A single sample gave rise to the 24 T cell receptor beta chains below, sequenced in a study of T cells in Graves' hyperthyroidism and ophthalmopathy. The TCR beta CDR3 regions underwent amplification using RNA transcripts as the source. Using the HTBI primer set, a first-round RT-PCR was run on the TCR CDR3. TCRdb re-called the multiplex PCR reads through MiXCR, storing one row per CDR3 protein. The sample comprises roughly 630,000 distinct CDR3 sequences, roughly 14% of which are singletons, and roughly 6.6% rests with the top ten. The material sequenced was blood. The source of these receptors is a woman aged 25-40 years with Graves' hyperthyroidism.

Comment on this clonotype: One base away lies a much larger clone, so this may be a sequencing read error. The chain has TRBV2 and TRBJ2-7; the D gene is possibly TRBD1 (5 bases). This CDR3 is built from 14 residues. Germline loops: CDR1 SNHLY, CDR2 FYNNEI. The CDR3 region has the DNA TGTGCCAGCGGTGACGGCAGGGCCTCCTACGAGCAGTACTTC. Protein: CASGDGRASYEQYF.

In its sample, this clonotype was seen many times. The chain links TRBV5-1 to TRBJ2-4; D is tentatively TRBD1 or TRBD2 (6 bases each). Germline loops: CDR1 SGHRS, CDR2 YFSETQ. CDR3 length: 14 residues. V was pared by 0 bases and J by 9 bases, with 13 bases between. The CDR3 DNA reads TGCGCCAGCAGCTTGGCCTTACAGGGAGGCATTCAGTACTTC. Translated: CASSLALQGGIQYF. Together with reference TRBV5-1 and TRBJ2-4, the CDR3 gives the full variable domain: KAGVTQTPRYLIKTRGQQVTLSCSPISGHRSVSWYQQTPGQGLQFLFEYFSETQRNKGNFPGRFSGRQFSNSRSEMNVSTLELGDSALYLCASSLALQGGIQYFGAGTRLSVL.

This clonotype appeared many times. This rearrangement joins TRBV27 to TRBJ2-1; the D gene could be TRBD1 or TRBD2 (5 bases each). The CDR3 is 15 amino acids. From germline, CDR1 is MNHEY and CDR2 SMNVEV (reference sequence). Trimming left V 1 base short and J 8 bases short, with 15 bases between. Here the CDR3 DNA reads TGTGCCAGCAGTTTATTGGGGGAAGCGGCCCATGAGCAGTTCTTC. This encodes CASSLLGEAAHEQFF.

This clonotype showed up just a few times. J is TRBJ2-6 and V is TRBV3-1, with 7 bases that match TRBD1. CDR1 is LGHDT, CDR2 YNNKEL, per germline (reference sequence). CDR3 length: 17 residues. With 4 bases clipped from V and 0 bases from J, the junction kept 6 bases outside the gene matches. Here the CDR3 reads CASSPTGPPSGANVLTF. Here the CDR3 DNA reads TGTGCCAGCAGCCCGACAGGGCCGCCCTCTGGGGCCAACGTCCTGACTTTC.

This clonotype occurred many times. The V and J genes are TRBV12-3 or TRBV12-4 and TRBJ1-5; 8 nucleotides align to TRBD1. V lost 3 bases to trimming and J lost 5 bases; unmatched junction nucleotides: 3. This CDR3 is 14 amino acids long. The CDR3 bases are TGTGCCAGCAGTTTTGACAGGGGCGATCAGCCCCAGCATTTT. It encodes CASSFDRGDQPQHF.

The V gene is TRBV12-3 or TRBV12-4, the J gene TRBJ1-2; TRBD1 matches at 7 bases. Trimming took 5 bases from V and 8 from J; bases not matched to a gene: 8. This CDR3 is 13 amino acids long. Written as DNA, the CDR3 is TGTGCCAGCAGTGAGACACGACAGGGAGGCTACACCTTC. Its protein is CASSETRQGGYTF.

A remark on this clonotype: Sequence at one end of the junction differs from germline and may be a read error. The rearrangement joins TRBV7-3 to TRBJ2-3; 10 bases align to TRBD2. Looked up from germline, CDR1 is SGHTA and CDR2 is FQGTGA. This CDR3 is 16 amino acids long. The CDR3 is CANSLGAGGPTDTQYF. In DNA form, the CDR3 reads TGTGCCAACAGCTTAGGAGCGGGAGGGCCAACAGATACGCAGTATTTT. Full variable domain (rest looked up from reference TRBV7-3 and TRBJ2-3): GAGVSQTPSNKVTEKGKYVELRCDPISGHTALYWYRQSLGQGPEFLIYFQGTGAADDSGLPNDRFFAVRPEGSVSTLKIQRTERGDSAVYLCANSLGAGGPTDTQYFGPGTRLTVL.

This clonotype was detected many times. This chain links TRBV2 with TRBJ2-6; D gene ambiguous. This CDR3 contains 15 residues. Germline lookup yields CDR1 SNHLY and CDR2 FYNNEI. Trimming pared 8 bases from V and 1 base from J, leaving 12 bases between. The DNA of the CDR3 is TGTGCCAGCCGGAGTGAAAAATCTGGGGCCAACGTCCTGACTTTC. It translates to CASRSEKSGANVLTF.

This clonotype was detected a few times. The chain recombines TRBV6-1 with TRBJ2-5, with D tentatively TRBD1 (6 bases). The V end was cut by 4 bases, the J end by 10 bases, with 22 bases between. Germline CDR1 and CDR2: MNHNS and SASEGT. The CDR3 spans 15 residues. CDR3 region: CASSVPKWGEGDQYF. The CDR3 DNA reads TGTGCCAGCAGTGTGCCCAAATGGGGAGAGGGGGACCAGTACTTC.

CDR3 sequence reads: CASSYGTGYDEKLFF. The CDR3 DNA reads as TGTGCCAGCAGCTATGGGACAGGGTACGATGAAAAACTGTTTTTT. The chain links TRBV7-2 to TRBJ1-4; 9 bases line up with TRBD1. V trimming: 4 bases; J trimming: 6 bases; junction bases outside the gene matches: 6. Germline assignment: CDR1 SGHTA and CDR2 FQGNSA. The CDR3 covers 15 residues. Using reference TRBV7-2 and TRBJ1-4 for the parts outside the CDR3, the full variable domain is GAGVSQSPSNKVTEKGKDVELRCDPISGHTALYWYRQSLGQGLEFLIYFQGNSAPDKSGLPSDRFSAERTGGSVSTLTIQRTQQEDSAVYLCASSYGTGYDEKLFFGSGTQLSVL.

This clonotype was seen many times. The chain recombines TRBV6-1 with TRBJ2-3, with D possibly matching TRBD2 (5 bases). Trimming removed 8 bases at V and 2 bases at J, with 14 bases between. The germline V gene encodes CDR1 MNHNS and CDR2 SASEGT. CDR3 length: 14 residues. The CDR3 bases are TGTGCCAGCCGGGGTGTTCCTTACACAGATACGCAGTATTTT. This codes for CASRGVPYTDTQYF.

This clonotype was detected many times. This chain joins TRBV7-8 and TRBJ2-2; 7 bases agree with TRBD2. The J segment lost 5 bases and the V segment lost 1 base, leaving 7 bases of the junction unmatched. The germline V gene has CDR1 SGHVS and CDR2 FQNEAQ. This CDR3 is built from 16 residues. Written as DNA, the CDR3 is TGTGCCAGCAGCTTAGGGGGGGAGGGCCTTACCGGGGAGCTGTTTTTT. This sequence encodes CASSLGGEGLTGELFF.

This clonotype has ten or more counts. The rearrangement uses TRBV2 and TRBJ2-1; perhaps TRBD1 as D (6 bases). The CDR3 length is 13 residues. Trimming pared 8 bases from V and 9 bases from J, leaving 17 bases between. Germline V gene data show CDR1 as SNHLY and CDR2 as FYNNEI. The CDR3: CASSEGGTGEQFF. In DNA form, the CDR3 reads TGTGCCAGCTCCGAAGGGGGAACTGGTGAGCAGTTCTTC.

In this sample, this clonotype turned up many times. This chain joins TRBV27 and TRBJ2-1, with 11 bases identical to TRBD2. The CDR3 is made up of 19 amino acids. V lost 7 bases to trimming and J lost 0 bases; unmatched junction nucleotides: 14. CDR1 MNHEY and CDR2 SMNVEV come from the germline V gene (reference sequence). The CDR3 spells CASNPRGTSGSSSYNEQFF. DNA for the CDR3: TGTGCCAGCAACCCTCGAGGGACTAGCGGCTCCAGCTCCTACAATGAGCAGTTCTTC.

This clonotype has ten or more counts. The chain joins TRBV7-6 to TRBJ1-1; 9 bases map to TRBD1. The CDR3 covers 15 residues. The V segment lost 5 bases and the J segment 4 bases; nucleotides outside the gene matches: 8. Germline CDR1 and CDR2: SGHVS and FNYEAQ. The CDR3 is CASSLQSGQGTEAFF. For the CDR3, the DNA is TGTGCCAGCAGCCTTCAATCGGGACAGGGCACTGAAGCTTTCTTT.

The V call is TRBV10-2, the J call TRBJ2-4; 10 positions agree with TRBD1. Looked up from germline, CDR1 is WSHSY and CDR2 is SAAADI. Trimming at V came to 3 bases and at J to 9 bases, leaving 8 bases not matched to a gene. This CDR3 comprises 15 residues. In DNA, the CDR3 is TGCGCCAGCAGTGACGCGGGACAGGGGTTGGTCATTCAGTACTTC. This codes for CASSDAGQGLVIQYF.

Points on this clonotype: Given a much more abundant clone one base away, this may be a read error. The CDR3 is CVSSHDRFDNQPQHF. CDR3 in DNA: TGTGTCAGCAGCCACGACAGGTTCGACAATCAGCCCCAGCATTTT. The J gene is TRBJ1-5, the V gene TRBV7-9, with a possible D match to TRBD1 (6 bases). Germline CDR1 SEHNR, CDR2 FQNEAQ (reference sequence). The CDR3 covers 15 residues.

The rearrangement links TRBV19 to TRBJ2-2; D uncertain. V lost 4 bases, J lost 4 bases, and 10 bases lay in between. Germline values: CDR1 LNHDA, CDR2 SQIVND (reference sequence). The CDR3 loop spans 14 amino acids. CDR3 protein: CASSTGRFTGELFF. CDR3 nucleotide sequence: TGTGCCAGTAGTACAGGACGGTTCACCGGGGAGCTGTTTTTT.

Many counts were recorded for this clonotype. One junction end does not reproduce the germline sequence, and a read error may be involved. The CDR3 nucleotides read TGCGCCAGCAGCTTGGGACAGGCTAACTATGGCTACACCTTC. Translated, it gives CASSLGQANYGYTF. The chain couples TRBV5-5 to TRBJ1-2; 8 bases align to TRBD1. The germline gives CDR1 SGHKS, CDR2 YYEKEE (reference sequence). The CDR3 consists of 14 residues. The complete variable domain, with remaining parts taken from reference TRBV5-5 and TRBJ1-2, reads DAGVTQSPTHLIKTRGQQVTLRCSPISGHKSVSWYQQVLGQGPQFIFQYYEKEERGRGNFPDRFSARQFPNYSSELNVNALLLGDSALYLCASSLGQANYGYTFGSGTRLTVV.

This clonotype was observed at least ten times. The DNA for the CDR3 is TGCAGTGCTTCCAGCGGGAGGGCCGGAGATGAGCAGTTCTTC. It encodes CSASSGRAGDEQFF. This chain connects TRBV20-1 to TRBJ2-1; 10 bases are a match to TRBD2. J was trimmed by 8 bases and V by 5 bases; bases with no gene match: 9. The CDR3 contains 14 residues. CDR1 and CDR2 (germline): DFQATT, SNEGSKA (reference sequence).

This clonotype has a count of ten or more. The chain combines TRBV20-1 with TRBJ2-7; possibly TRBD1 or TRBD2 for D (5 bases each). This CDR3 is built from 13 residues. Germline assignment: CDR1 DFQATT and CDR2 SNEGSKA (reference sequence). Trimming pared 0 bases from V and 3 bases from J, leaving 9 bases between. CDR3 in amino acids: CSARDGTGYEQYF. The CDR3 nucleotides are TGCAGTGCTAGAGATGGGACGGGCTACGAGCAGTACTTC.

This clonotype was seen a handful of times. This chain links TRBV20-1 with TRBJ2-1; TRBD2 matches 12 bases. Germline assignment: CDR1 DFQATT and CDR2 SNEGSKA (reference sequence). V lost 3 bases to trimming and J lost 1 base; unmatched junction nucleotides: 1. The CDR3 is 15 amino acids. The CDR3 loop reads CSASGLAGSYNEQFF. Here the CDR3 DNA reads TGCAGTGCTAGCGGACTAGCGGGATCCTACAATGAGCAGTTCTTC.

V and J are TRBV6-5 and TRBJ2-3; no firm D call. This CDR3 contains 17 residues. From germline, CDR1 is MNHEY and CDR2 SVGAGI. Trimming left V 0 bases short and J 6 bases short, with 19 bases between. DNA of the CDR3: TGTGCCAGCAGTTACTCTTCTGGGCCTATCTTTTCGGATACGCAGTATTTT. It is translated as CASSYSSGPIFSDTQYF.

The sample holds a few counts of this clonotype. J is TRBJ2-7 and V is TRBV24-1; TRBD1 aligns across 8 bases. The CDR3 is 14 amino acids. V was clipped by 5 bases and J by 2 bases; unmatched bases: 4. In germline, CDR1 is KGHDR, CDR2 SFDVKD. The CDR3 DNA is TGTGCCACCAGTGGCGGACAGGGCCCCTACGAGCAGTACTTC. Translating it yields CATSGGQGPYEQYF.